This TCR beta chain was recorded in a study of cytomegalovirus exposure and HLA in healthy donors. Study results and limitations: Rare TCR sequences predominated, though certain public TCRs were found in many donors. Cytomegalovirus-associated TCR beta chains were listed, numbering roughly 150.

Method: immunoSEQ multiplex PCR; TCRdb's copy keeps in-frame clones and lacks some. The data show 150,000 to 200,000 clones, approximately 86% seen once. Note on this clone: Its target is unknown.

This clonotype originated in a man younger than 35 in good health and CMV-seropositive. Sequenced material: PBMCs.

The CDR3 DNA reads as TGTGCCAGCAGCTTAGTGATCACACCGGGAAACACCATATATTTT. Translating gives CASSLVITPGNTIYF. J is TRBJ1-3 and V is TRBV7-2; D remains unclear. The germline V gene encodes CDR1 SGHTA and CDR2 FQGNSA. Deletions cut 1 base from V and 4 bases from J, with 11 bases between. The CDR3 has 15 residues.